A selection of T cell receptor beta chains follows, all from one sample in a study of T-cell memory formation after mild COVID-19. In TCRdb, the 5' RACE reads were re-called with MiXCR into one record per CDR3 protein. The sample records about 560,000 distinct CDR3 sequences, about 20% being singletons. Material for sequencing was PBMCs or a T cell subset sorted from them (not recorded which). The receptors originated from an adult woman who had mild COVID-19 (a few samples of this study predate the infection). Cell type and time point are not known. The CDR3 runs from the conserved cysteine through the conserved F or W. A D gene is named only where the DNA matches it firmly. Size is omitted from some rows. Given values are once, few, many or a class for expanded clones.

j_call clone_size v_call d_call cdr3_aa cdr3_nt
TRBJ1-5 - TRBV19 - CASSIPPAVPHQPQHF TGTGCCAGTAGTATTCCCCCGGCAGTCCCGCATCAGCCCCAGCATTTT
TRBJ2-5 - TRBV5-4 TRBD1 CASSSRRTGGETQYF TGTGCCAGCAGCTCTCGTAGGACAGGGGGAGAGACCCAGTACTTC
TRBJ2-7 - TRBV29-1 - CSVEAERQRGSYEQYF TGCAGCGTTGAAGCAGAGAGACAGAGAGGGTCCTACGAGCAGTACTTC
TRBJ1-1 - TRBV7-9 - CASSLGEVFRVNTEAFF TGTGCCAGCAGCTTAGGAGAGGTCTTCAGGGTTAACACTGAAGCTTTCTTT
TRBJ1-1 - TRBV29-1 - CSVPPQGQRTEAFF TGCAGCGTTCCCCCTCAGGGGCAAAGGACTGAAGCTTTCTTT
TRBJ2-1 few TRBV11-2 TRBD2 CASSSAWAGEVYNEQFF TGTGCCAGCAGCTCAGCTTGGGCGGGGGAGGTGTACAATGAGCAGTTCTTC
TRBJ2-3 - TRBV7-8 TRBD2 CASSLARLANTDTQYF TGTGCCAGCAGCTTAGCCCGACTAGCGAACACAGATACGCAGTATTTT
TRBJ2-3 many TRBV4-2 - CASSQDPSVSDTQYF TGTGCCAGCAGCCAAGATCCTAGCGTGTCGGATACGCAGTATTTT
TRBJ2-1 - TRBV29-1 TRBD2 CSVEKTSGRVNEQFF TGCAGCGTTGAAAAGACTAGCGGGAGAGTGAATGAGCAGTTCTTC
TRBJ2-7 - TRBV30 TRBD1 CAWSKTGIKHSYEQYF TGTGCCTGGAGCAAGACAGGGATTAAACACTCCTACGAGCAGTACTTC
TRBJ2-7 - TRBV7-8 - CASSLKQGYEQYF TGTGCCAGCAGTTTGAAACAGGGTTACGAGCAGTACTTC
TRBJ1-5 many TRBV5-6 - CASSLGGLGNQPQHF TGTGCCAGCAGCTTAGGAGGGTTGGGCAATCAGCCCCAGCATTTT
TRBJ1-3 once TRBV11-2 - CASSGGQHSGNTIYF TGTGCCAGCAGCGGAGGACAGCACTCTGGAAACACCATATATTTT
TRBJ2-3 few TRBV5-6 - CASSSRWSYPDTQYF TGTGCCAGCAGCTCGCGCTGGAGTTATCCAGATACGCAGTATTTT
TRBJ1-4 - TRBV20-1 - CSAASSGFEKLFF TGCAGTGCCGCCTCGTCGGGATTTGAAAAACTGTTTTTT
TRBJ2-1 few TRBV5-1 - CASSLGPAGGFNEQFF TGCGCCAGCAGCTTAGGGCCGGCCGGGGGCTTCAATGAGCAGTTCTTC
TRBJ2-7 few TRBV18 - CASSQGREGYEQYF TGTGCCAGCTCACAGGGCAGGGAAGGCTACGAGCAGTACTTC
TRBJ2-4 few TRBV2 TRBD2 CASSSGGFEAKNIQYF TGTGCCAGCAGTAGCGGGGGGTTTGAGGCCAAAAACATTCAGTACTTC
TRBJ2-3 few TRBV7-9 TRBD2 CASSFPSPSGTSGRVGDTQYF TGTGCCAGCAGCTTTCCTTCCCCTTCCGGGACTAGCGGGAGGGTTGGAGATACGCAGTATTTT
TRBJ2-1 few TRBV19 TRBD2 CASSMVAGGLDEQFF TGTGCCAGTAGTATGGTAGCGGGGGGCCTTGATGAGCAGTTCTTC
TRBJ2-1 few TRBV24-1 - CATSDPRSEQFF TGTGCCACCAGTGACCCCAGAAGTGAGCAGTTCTTC
TRBJ2-2 - TRBV12-3/TRBV12-4 TRBD2 CAALAGGYTGELFF TGTGCCGCGCTCGCGGGGGGCTACACCGGGGAGCTGTTTTTT
TRBJ2-5 few TRBV4-1 - CASSPLGPQETQYF TGCGCCAGCAGCCCCCTTGGGCCTCAAGAGACCCAGTACTTC
TRBJ1-1 - TRBV19 - CASSSGQGVTEAFF TGTGCCAGTAGTAGCGGGCAGGGAGTCACTGAAGCTTTCTTT
TRBJ1-1 many TRBV7-9 - CASSFSSNGGEAFF TGTGCCAGCAGCTTTAGTTCGAATGGTGGGGAAGCTTTCTTT
TRBJ2-1 - TRBV5-1 TRBD2 CASSEGTSGFNEQFF TGCGCCAGCAGCGAAGGGACTAGCGGGTTCAATGAGCAGTTCTTC
TRBJ2-2 few TRBV9 - CASSAGVVSPTGELFF TGTGCCAGCAGCGCCGGGGTTGTGTCCCCGACCGGGGAGCTGTTTTTT
TRBJ1-5 - TRBV10-3 - CAISDPGRPQHF TGTGCCATCAGTGACCCCGGGCGGCCCCAGCATTTT
TRBJ1-1 - TRBV5-5 TRBD1 CASSFKQGAKTEAFF TGTGCCAGCAGCTTCAAGCAGGGGGCGAAGACTGAAGCTTTCTTT
TRBJ2-6 few TRBV5-1 - CASSPRNSGANVLTF TGCGCCAGCAGTCCACGAAACTCTGGGGCCAACGTCCTGACTTTC
TRBJ2-6 many TRBV3-1 TRBD2 CASSQVAGGTPGANVLTF TGTGCCAGCAGCCAAGTTGCGGGAGGGACACCTGGGGCCAACGTCCTGACTTTC
TRBJ2-5 - TRBV24-1 TRBD2 CATSDPRASGTQETQYF TGTGCCACCAGTGACCCTCGGGCTAGCGGGACCCAAGAGACCCAGTACTTC
TRBJ1-1 few TRBV29-1 - CSVPGHMNTEAFF TGCAGCGTTCCGGGACATATGAACACTGAAGCTTTCTTT
TRBJ2-7 few TRBV19 TRBD2 CASSIAGLAETYEQYF TGTGCCAGTAGTATAGCAGGACTAGCGGAAACCTACGAGCAGTACTTC
TRBJ1-1 - TRBV19 - CASNSGGGSGTEAFF TGTGCCAGTAATTCAGGAGGGGGATCGGGCACTGAAGCTTTCTTT
TRBJ2-1 - TRBV7-2 - CASSLAHPSSYNEQFF TGTGCCAGCAGCTTAGCGCACCCGAGCTCCTACAATGAGCAGTTCTTC
TRBJ1-1 many TRBV12-3/TRBV12-4 - CASTQGGGTEAFF TGTGCCAGCACTCAAGGGGGGGGCACTGAAGCTTTCTTT
TRBJ2-5 - TRBV29-1 - CSWRQQETQYF TGCAGCTGGAGACAGCAAGAGACCCAGTACTTC
TRBJ1-2 few TRBV5-1 - CASSLRLQNYGYTF TGCGCCAGCAGCTTGCGTCTACAGAACTATGGCTACACCTTC
TRBJ2-1 few TRBV12-3/TRBV12-4 TRBD2 CASSPRLAGVANEQFF TGTGCCAGCAGCCCTAGACTAGCGGGAGTAGCCAATGAGCAGTTCTTC
TRBJ2-1 few TRBV9 TRBD2 CASIQTSGSPNEQFF TGTGCCAGCATCCAGACTAGCGGGAGTCCAAATGAGCAGTTCTTC
TRBJ1-1 few TRBV25-1 - CASSVAGTQNTEAFF TGTGCCAGCAGTGTCGCCGGGACACAGAACACTGAAGCTTTCTTT
TRBJ2-7 few TRBV7-2 - CASSLERLPAYEQYF TGTGCCAGCAGCTTAGAAAGACTCCCGGCCTACGAGCAGTACTTC
TRBJ1-2 - TRBV24-1 - CATSNSFYGYTF TGTGCCACCAGTAACAGCTTCTATGGCTACACCTTC
TRBJ2-7 few TRBV7-2 TRBD2 CASSLEASGHEQYF TGTGCCAGCAGCTTAGAGGCTAGCGGCCACGAGCAGTACTTC
TRBJ1-1 many TRBV2 - CASSGVGYEAFF TGTGCCAGCAGTGGAGTCGGTTATGAAGCTTTCTTT
TRBJ2-5 - TRBV5-4 - CASSLPRDNQETQYF TGTGCCAGCAGCTTGCCCAGAGACAATCAAGAGACCCAGTACTTC
TRBJ2-7 - TRBV19 - CASSMRSREQYF TGTGCCAGTAGTATGAGGTCCCGCGAGCAGTACTTC
TRBJ2-2 - TRBV5-1 TRBD2 CASSLGTSGRAGELFF TGCGCCAGCAGCTTAGGGACTAGCGGGAGAGCCGGGGAGCTGTTTTTT
TRBJ2-3 many TRBV7-9 - CASSLVVGPDTQYF TGTGCCAGCAGCTTAGTTGTTGGGCCAGATACGCAGTATTTT
TRBJ2-2 few TRBV4-2 - CASSQADRGGLELFF TGTGCCAGCAGCCAAGCCGACAGAGGGGGTTTGGAGCTGTTTTTT
TRBJ2-7 - TRBV20-1 TRBD2 CSARDVGGGRYEQYF TGCAGTGCTAGAGATGTGGGCGGGGGGCGCTACGAGCAGTACTTC
TRBJ2-2 - TRBV18 TRBD1 CASSDQGAGTGELFF TGTGCCAGCTCAGATCAGGGGGCCGGCACCGGGGAGCTGTTTTTT
TRBJ1-2 - TRBV4-1 - CASSQEGREVGYGYTF TGCGCCAGCAGCCAAGAAGGCAGGGAGGTTGGCTATGGCTACACCTTC
TRBJ2-1 many TRBV6-5 TRBD2 CASSPTSGRYNEQFF TGTGCCAGCAGCCCGACTAGCGGGAGGTACAATGAGCAGTTCTTC
TRBJ2-1 few TRBV9 TRBD1 CASSVGGGQSYNEQFF TGTGCCAGCAGCGTTGGTGGGGGACAGTCCTACAATGAGCAGTTCTTC
TRBJ2-2 - TRBV12-3/TRBV12-4 - CASGWVNSGELFF TGTGCCAGCGGTTGGGTGAATTCCGGGGAGCTGTTTTTT
TRBJ2-5 few TRBV2 - CASKIQPWGTQYF TGTGCCAGCAAAATACAGCCATGGGGGACCCAGTACTTC
TRBJ2-3 few TRBV5-6 - CASSLSTGSSTDTQYF TGTGCCAGCAGCCTTAGTACCGGGAGTAGCACAGATACGCAGTATTTT